This TCR beta chain was retrieved from a study of spatial heterogeneity in lung cancer. At the level of the study: The library had UMIs, and each TCR and UMI pair averaged more than ten raw reads.

Study-level findings and limits: At tumor resection, ubiquitous expanded TCRs were detected in blood more often than later.

TCRdb reprocessed the 5' RACE reads via MiXCR and lists one record per CDR3 protein. Of tens of thousands of distinct CDR3 sequences detected, roughly 15% appear once; the ten largest clones hold roughly 7%. The CDR3 length is 11 residues. Germline CDR1 is DFQATT and CDR2 is SNEGSKA (reference sequence). V lost 7 bases, J lost 2 bases, and 8 bases lay in between. The time point: sample taken at primary tumor resection. Extraction of whole RNA from tumor, nontumor lung or frozen PBMC preceded unsorted sequencing. Samples were donated by 72 untreated early-stage non-small cell lung cancer patients. In the case of this clonotype: Its antigen is unidentified.

The genes are TRBV20-1 and TRBJ2-5, with D unresolved. The receptor was derived from a male donor with early-stage non-small cell lung cancer. The sequences come from PBMCs, collected at surgery. The CDR3 region is CSVRSQETQYF. In DNA form, the CDR3 reads TGCAGTGTACGATCACAAGAGACCCAGTACTTC.